One sample yielded the 17 T cell receptor beta chains listed below, sequenced in a study of cytomegalovirus exposure and HLA in healthy donors. The PCR used 60 Vbeta and 13 Jbeta primers. TCRdb's copy holds only in-frame clones and misses some; the assay was immunoSEQ multiplex PCR. This sample has some 130,000 clones, with 70% to 80% found just once. The sequencing input was PBMCs. The receptor set was obtained from a man younger than 45 in good health and CMV-seronegative.

The chain uses TRBV7-9 and TRBJ1-2; D uncertain. The V gene lost 11 bases and the J gene lost 4 bases, with 14 bases spanning the gap. Germline CDR1 SEHNR, CDR2 FQNEAQ (reference sequence). The CDR3 totals 12 residues. CDR3 region: CACGGEIYGYTF. The CDR3 DNA reads TGTGCCTGCGGTGGGGAGATCTATGGCTACACCTTC.

The V gene is TRBV15, the J gene TRBJ2-7, with 10 bases aligning to TRBD2. The CDR3 extends over 15 amino acids. Losses at the gene ends were 1 base for V and 5 bases for J; bases not matched to a gene: 5. The germline V gene has CDR1 LNHNV and CDR2 YYDKDF (reference sequence). CDR3 loop: CATSRGAGGFNEQYF. In DNA form, the CDR3 reads TGTGCCACCAGCAGAGGAGCGGGAGGGTTCAACGAGCAGTACTTC.

In this sample, this clone turned up once. This chain links TRBV19 with TRBJ2-1, with TRBD1 identical over 11 bases. This CDR3 contains 16 residues. The ends lost 5 bases at V and 7 bases at J; junction bases unmatched: 10. CDR1 is LNHDA and CDR2 is SQIVND in the germline V gene (reference sequence). CDR3 residues: CASSGQGAIARNEQFF. CDR3 in DNA: TGTGCCAGTAGTGGACAGGGGGCAATAGCGAGAAATGAGCAGTTCTTC.

The genes are TRBV27 and TRBJ2-7; the match to TRBD2 covers 8 bases. Germline values: CDR1 MNHEY, CDR2 SMNVEV (reference sequence). CDR3 length: 14 amino acids. J was trimmed by 3 bases and V by 4 bases; bases with no gene match: 5. CDR3 region: CASSYGAGVYEQYF. As DNA, the CDR3 is TGTGCCAGCAGTTACGGAGCGGGAGTCTACGAGCAGTACTTC.

This clone was observed once. The chain combines TRBV19 with TRBJ2-5; 9 bases align to TRBD1. The J call may be mistaken, given a closer DNA end match to TRBJ2-7. The V gene's germline CDR1 is LNHDA and CDR2 SQIVND (reference sequence). The CDR3 runs to 13 residues. Here the CDR3 reads CASSSGQGYEQYF. The CDR3 nucleotides are TGTGCCAGTAGCAGTGGACAGGGGTACGAGCAGTACTTC.

The V and J genes are TRBV5-1 and TRBJ1-1, with 7 nucleotides matching TRBD1. The CDR3 runs to 15 residues. From germline, CDR1 is SGHRS and CDR2 YFSETQ. V lost 3 bases and J lost 5; bases outside the gene matches: 10. The CDR3 sequence: CASSSTGAPETEAFF. The CDR3 bases are TGCGCCAGCAGCTCAACAGGGGCCCCGGAGACTGAAGCTTTCTTT.

This rearrangement joins TRBV9 to TRBJ2-2; TRBD2 is a possible D gene (6 bases). Trimming pared 1 base from V and 6 bases from J, leaving 13 bases between. CDR3 size: 15 residues. CDR1 is SGDLS and CDR2 is YYNGEE in the germline V gene. CDR3 residues: CASSVTTSGAGELFF. Written as DNA, the CDR3 is TGTGCCAGCAGCGTAACTACTTCGGGAGCCGGGGAGCTGTTTTTT. Variable domain in full (rest from reference TRBV9 and TRBJ2-2): DSGVTQTPKHLITATGQRVTLRCSPRSGDLSVYWYQQSLDQGLQFLIQYYNGEERAKGNILERFSAQQFPDLHSELNLSSLELGDSALYFCASSVTTSGAGELFFGEGSRLTVL.

The chain employs TRBV27 and TRBJ2-7; TRBD2 agrees at 7 bases. Germline lookup yields CDR1 MNHEY and CDR2 SMNVEV (reference sequence). V lost 5 bases and J lost 2; bases outside the gene matches: 6. The CDR3 spans 14 residues. CDR3 in amino acids: CASSLWGGPYEQYF. The CDR3 nucleotides read TGTGCCAGCAGTCTGTGGGGAGGGCCCTACGAGCAGTACTTC.

V and J are TRBV18 and TRBJ2-1; TRBD2 matches 7 bases. Germline CDR1 reads KGHSH; CDR2 reads LQKENI. With 3 bases clipped from V and 10 bases from J, the junction kept 12 bases outside the gene matches. This CDR3 has 15 residues. The CDR3 loop is CASSPIGDYWEEQFF. CDR3 in DNA: TGTGCCAGCTCACCCATAGGGGACTATTGGGAGGAGCAGTTCTTC.

This sequence joins TRBV13 and TRBJ2-7; the match to TRBD2 covers 9 bases. V trimming: 3 bases; J trimming: 1 base; junction bases outside the gene matches: 4. CDR1 is PRHDT and CDR2 is FYEKMQ in the germline V gene (reference sequence). CDR3 size: 15 residues. CDR3 nucleotide sequence: TGTGCCAGCAGCTTTGCGACTAGCGGTTCCTACGAGCAGTACTTC. It encodes CASSFATSGSYEQYF.

The chain joins TRBV4-1 to TRBJ1-5; D is undetermined. Trimming left V 0 bases short and J 5 bases short, with 5 bases between. CDR1 MGHRA and CDR2 YSYEKL come from the germline V gene. CDR3 length equals 13 residues. The CDR3 loop reads CASSQELYQPQHF. The CDR3 DNA is TGCGCCAGCAGCCAAGAACTTTATCAGCCCCAGCATTTT.

With respect to this clone: Compared with germline, one end of the junction differs, possibly owing to a read error. The V call is TRBV7-9, the J call TRBJ2-7; D remains ambiguous. Germline assignment: CDR1 SEHNR and CDR2 FQNEAQ (reference sequence). The CDR3 covers 12 residues. The CDR3 loop reads CSSSSYPYEQYF. CDR3 nucleotides: TGTTCCAGCAGCTCCTACCCCTACGAGCAGTACTTC.

The J gene is TRBJ2-1, the V gene TRBV2; D ambiguous. V was pared by 7 bases and J by 0 bases, with 13 bases between. Germline CDR1 SNHLY, CDR2 FYNNEI. The CDR3 is 15 amino acids. The chain's CDR3 is CASIEVAYSYNEQFF. The CDR3 DNA reads as TGTGCCAGCATCGAGGTCGCCTACTCCTACAATGAGCAGTTCTTC.

This clone was detected only a few times. The chain uses TRBV5-4 and TRBJ1-1, with D possibly being TRBD1 (6 bases). From germline, CDR1 is SGHNT and CDR2 YYREEE (reference sequence). V was pared by 3 bases and J by 1 base, with 7 bases between. The CDR3 contains 13 residues. CDR3 bases: TGTGCCAGCAGCTCAGGGGCGAACACTGAAGCTTTCTTT. Amino acid sequence: CASSSGANTEAFF.

This sequence joins TRBV28 and TRBJ2-1; 11 bases line up with TRBD2. From germline, CDR1 is MDHEN and CDR2 SYDVKM. V shed 6 bases and J 0 bases; nucleotides not matched to a gene: 1. This CDR3 is 15 amino acids long. The chain's CDR3 is CASRGTSGSYNEQFF. CDR3 DNA: TGTGCCAGCAGAGGGACTAGCGGCTCCTACAATGAGCAGTTCTTC. Complete variable domain (other parts from reference TRBV28 and TRBJ2-1): DVKVTQSSRYLVKRTGEKVFLECVQDMDHENMFWYRQDPGLGLRLIYFSYDVKMKEKGDIPEGYSVSREKKERFSLILESASTNQTSMYLCASRGTSGSYNEQFFGPGTRLTVL.

The gene calls are TRBV5-1 and TRBJ2-1; D remains unclear. Trimming pared 0 bases from V and 5 bases from J, leaving 9 bases between. The CDR3 spans 14 residues. Germline V gene lookup returns CDR1 SGHRS and CDR2 YFSETQ. The CDR3, as DNA: TGCGCCAGCAGCTTGGTTTCTGGGCACAATGAGCAGTTCTTC. Protein sequence: CASSLVSGHNEQFF.

The chain couples TRBV28 to TRBJ1-2, with D possibly matching TRBD1 (6 bases). Germline assignment: CDR1 MDHEN and CDR2 SYDVKM. V dropped 11 bases and J dropped 4 bases, with 17 bases sitting between them. The CDR3 spans 13 residues. The CDR3 region has the DNA TGTGCCGGGAGGGGGGGGACTACCTATGGCTACACCTTC. Protein: CAGRGGTTYGYTF.